This TCR beta chain stems from a study of PD-1 blockade in classical Hodgkin lymphoma. Background on the study: Patients in the cohort were put on intravenous nivolumab, 3 mg/kg every 2 weeks. Study-level points and caveats: Among the patients, those starting nivolumab under 1 year after ASCT were excluded.

CDR3 length equals 13 residues. The V gene lost 1 base and the J gene lost 0 bases, with 6 bases spanning the gap. The germline V gene has CDR1 GTSNPN and CDR2 SVGIG (reference sequence). This table comes from immunoSEQ multiplex PCR, and its TCRdb copy is limited to in-frame clones, with some not included. The sample shows 100,000 to 130,000 clones, roughly nine tenths of them seen only once. Concerning this clone itself: What it binds is unknown.

There was relapse after autologous stem cell transplantation in every patient, and there was variation in brentuximab vedotin exposure. This sample comprised peripheral blood mononuclear cells (PBMCs), obtained before the second cycle of nivolumab. This receptor was identified in a human donor with classical Hodgkin lymphoma. V gene TRBV30 combines with J gene TRBJ1-1; the D gene is possibly TRBD1 (5 bases). DNA of the CDR3: TGTGCCTGGAGTGAGACAGTGAACACTGAAGCTTTCTTT. It translates to CAWSETVNTEAFF.